Listed below are T cell receptor beta chains from one sample, sequenced in a study of cytomegalovirus exposure and HLA in healthy donors. The data were produced by immunoSEQ multiplex PCR, yet TCRdb's version contains in-frame clones alone and is incomplete. The sample carries over 100,000 clones, about 61% recorded once. The sequenced material came from PBMCs. All receptors derive from a middle-aged woman in good health and CMV-seronegative. Both conserved end residues are part of each CDR3. The D gene is left open where the match is weak. Clone size is stated in some rows and not others, as once, few, many or a class when expanded.

size | D | J | V | DNA | CDR3
NA | NA | TRBJ1-1 | TRBV6-5 | TGTGCCAGCAGTTACTCGGGCCGCGTCTTGAACACTGAAGCTTTCTTT | CASSYSGRVLNTEAFF
NA | NA | TRBJ1-4 | TRBV21-1 | TGTGCCAGCAGCAAACGGGGAGAAAAACTGTTTTTT | CASSKRGEKLFF
NA | NA | TRBJ1-4 | TRBV28 | TGTGCCAGCAGTTTAGAGGGAACTAATGAAAAACTGTTTTTT | CASSLEGTNEKLFF
few | NA | TRBJ1-2 | TRBV9 | TGTGCCAGCACCAGAGGCACGACAGAAGCTAACTATGGCTACACCTTC | CASTRGTTEANYGYTF
NA | NA | TRBJ2-7 | TRBV7-3 | TGTGCCAGCAGCTTAAATTCCGGTGGCGAGCAGTACTTC | CASSLNSGGEQYF
NA | TRBD1 | TRBJ1-2 | TRBV11-2 | TGTGCCAGCAGCCTGGGGACAGGGAGGGAGAACAACTATGGCTACACCTTC | CASSLGTGRENNYGYTF
NA | TRBD1 | TRBJ2-1 | TRBV4-1 | TGCGCCAGCAGCCGGCCGACAGGGGGCGCCTACAATGAGCAGTTCTTC | CASSRPTGGAYNEQFF
NA | TRBD1 | TRBJ2-2 | TRBV7-2 | TGTGCCAGCAGCTTAGCGGCGGGACAGGGGCGAGGAACCGGGGAGCTGTTTTTT | CASSLAAGQGRGTGELFF
NA | NA | TRBJ2-5 | TRBV6-1 | TGTGCCACTCGAGGGCTTCGGGGAGAGACCCAGTACTTC | CATRGLRGETQYF
NA | TRBD1 | TRBJ1-5 | TRBV5-1 | TGCGCCAGCAGCTTGGAGGGGGCTGGCAATCAGCCCCAGCATTTT | CASSLEGAGNQPQHF
NA | NA | TRBJ2-5 | TRBV6-6 | TGTGCCAGCAGTTACGCGGGGACGGAGACCCAGTACTTC | CASSYAGTETQYF
NA | TRBD1 | TRBJ1-5 | TRBV18 | TGTGCCAGCTCAGGGGACAGGAATCAGCCCCAGCATTTT | CASSGDRNQPQHF
NA | NA | TRBJ1-1 | TRBV7-8 | TGTGCCAGCAGCCCCCGGACACCCAAGGACACTGAAGCTTTCTTT | CASSPRTPKDTEAFF
NA | TRBD2 | TRBJ2-3 | TRBV11-2 | TGTGCCAGCAGCTCAACCCAGCGGGGGATCACAGATACGCAGTATTTT | CASSSTQRGITDTQYF
once | TRBD2 | TRBJ2-2 | TRBV7-3 | TGTGCCAGCAGCCCCGCCGGGGGGGCCGCCGGGGAGCTGTTTTTT | CASSPAGGAAGELFF
NA | NA | TRBJ2-3 | TRBV30 | TGTGCCTGGAGTGTGATCCTCAAAGGGAGATCAGATACGCAGTATTTT | CAWSVILKGRSDTQYF
NA | TRBD1 | TRBJ1-5 | TRBV2 | TGTGCCAGCGAACCGACAGGGGCTGACAATCAGCCCCAGCATTTT | CASEPTGADNQPQHF
few | NA | TRBJ2-1 | TRBV19 | TGTGCCAGTAGTATAGAGGAGAATGAGCAGTTCTTC | CASSIEENEQFF
few | NA | TRBJ2-2 | TRBV11-3 | TGTGCCAGCAGCTTAGGACAAAACACCGGGGAGCTGTTTTTT | CASSLGQNTGELFF
NA | NA | TRBJ2-2 | TRBV6-4 | TGTGCCAGGGGAGGGGGGCCCGGCGGGGAGCTGTTTTTT | CARGGGPGGELFF